This T cell receptor beta chain was recovered during a study of CD8 T cells in ankylosing spondylitis. Study-level findings and limits: Disease-linked clones, CD8+, were relatively rare in peripheral blood. The study identified a TCR beta motif of eight highly homologous variants that appeared characteristic of ankylosing spondylitis blood. The clones that were linked to disease were reported to be significantly enriched in matched synovial fluid samples from ankylosing spondylitis patients.

In this sample, this clonotype turned up many times. Its antigen is undetermined. TCRdb analysed the 5' RACE reads with MiXCR anew, one entry per CDR3 protein. The profile shows 250,000 to 400,000 distinct CDR3 sequences, 9.5% to 13% of them singletons. The germline V gene has CDR1 SGDLS and CDR2 YYNGEE. This CDR3 is 17 amino acids long. With V trimmed by 0 bases and J by 3 bases, 9 bases remained unmatched. Sequencing input: blood, either unsorted or a sorted T cell fraction (not recorded which). The rearrangement joins TRBV9 to TRBJ2-7; 10 bases agree with TRBD2. This TCR was recovered from a female donor with ankylosing spondylitis or in good health (not recorded which). CDR3 protein: CASSVGRRASGSYEQYF. The CDR3 DNA follows: TGTGCCAGCAGCGTAGGCCGGAGGGCTAGCGGGAGCTACGAGCAGTACTTC.